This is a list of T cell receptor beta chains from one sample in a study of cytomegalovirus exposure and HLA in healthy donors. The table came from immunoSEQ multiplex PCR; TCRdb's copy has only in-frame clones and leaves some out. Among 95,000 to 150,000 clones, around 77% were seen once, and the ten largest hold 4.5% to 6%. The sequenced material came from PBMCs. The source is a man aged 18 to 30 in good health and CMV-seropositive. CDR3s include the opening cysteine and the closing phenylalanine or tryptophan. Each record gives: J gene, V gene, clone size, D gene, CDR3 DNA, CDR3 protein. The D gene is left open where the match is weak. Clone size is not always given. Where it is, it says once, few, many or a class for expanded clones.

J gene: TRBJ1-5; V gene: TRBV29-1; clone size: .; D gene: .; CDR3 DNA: TGCAGCGTAGGACAGAATAGCAATCAGCCCCAGCATTTT; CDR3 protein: CSVGQNSNQPQHF
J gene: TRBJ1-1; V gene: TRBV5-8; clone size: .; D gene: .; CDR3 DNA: TGTGCCATAGAGCAGGGGCACGGGAACACTGAAGCTTTCTTT; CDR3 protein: CAIEQGHGNTEAFF
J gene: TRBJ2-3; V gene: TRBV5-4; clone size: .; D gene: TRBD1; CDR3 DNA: TGTGCCAGCAGCTTGCTTTTCCGCCAGGGGGAAGATACGCAGTATTTT; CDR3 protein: CASSLLFRQGEDTQYF
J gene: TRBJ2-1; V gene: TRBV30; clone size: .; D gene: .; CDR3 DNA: TGTGCCTGGAGTCCAGGCTATGAGCAGTTCTTC; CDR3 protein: CAWSPGYEQFF
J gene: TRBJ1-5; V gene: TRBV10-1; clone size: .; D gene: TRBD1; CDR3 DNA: TGCGCCAGCAGGTTGGACAGGGAGGACAATCAGCCCCAGCATTTT; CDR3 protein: CASRLDREDNQPQHF
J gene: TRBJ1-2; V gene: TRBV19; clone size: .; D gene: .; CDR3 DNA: TGTGCCAGTAGTGGCCAGGGTTTGTACTATGGCTACACCTTC; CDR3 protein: CASSGQGLYYGYTF
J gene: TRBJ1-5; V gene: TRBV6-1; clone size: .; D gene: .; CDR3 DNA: TGTGCCAGCAGTGAAGAGGGGGTAGGCAATCAGCCCCAGCATTTT; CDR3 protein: CASSEEGVGNQPQHF
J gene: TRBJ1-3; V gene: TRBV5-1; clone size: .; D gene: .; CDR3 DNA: TGCGCCAGCAGCTTGGGAGACAGCTCCTCTGGAAACACCATATATTTT; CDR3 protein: CASSLGDSSSGNTIYF
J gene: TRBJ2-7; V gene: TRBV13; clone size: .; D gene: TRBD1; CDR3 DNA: TGTGCCAGCAGCTTAGAAGGACAGGGAGTCCACGAGCAGTACTTC; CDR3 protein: CASSLEGQGVHEQYF
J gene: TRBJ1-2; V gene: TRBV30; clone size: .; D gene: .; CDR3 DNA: TGTGCCTGGAGTACAGGGTACCAACTGCCTGGCTACACCTTC; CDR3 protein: CAWSTGYQLPGYTF
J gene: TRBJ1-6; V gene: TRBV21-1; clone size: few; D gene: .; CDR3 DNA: TGTGCCAGCACCCCGGGGGTAGGGGAGGATAATTCACCCCTCCACTTT; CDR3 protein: CASTPGVGEDNSPLHF
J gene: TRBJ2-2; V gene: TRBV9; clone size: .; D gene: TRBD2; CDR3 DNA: TGTGCCAGCAGCGTACAAAGCGGGAGGGCCGGGGAGCTGTTTTTT; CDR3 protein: CASSVQSGRAGELFF
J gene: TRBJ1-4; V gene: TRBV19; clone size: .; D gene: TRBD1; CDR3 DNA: TGTGCCAGTAGTAGCACAGGGGTTGGTAATGAAAAACTGTTTTTT; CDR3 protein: CASSSTGVGNEKLFF
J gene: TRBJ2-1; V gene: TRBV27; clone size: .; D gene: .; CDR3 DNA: TGTGCCAGCAGAAGAACCCCACCCGACTGGGGGGTTTCATATGAGCAGTTCTTC; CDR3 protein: CASRRTPPDWGVSYEQFF
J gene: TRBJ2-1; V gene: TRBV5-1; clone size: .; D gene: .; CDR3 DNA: TGCGCCAGCTGGGACTTCGACTACAATGAGCAGTTCTTC; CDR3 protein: CASWDFDYNEQFF
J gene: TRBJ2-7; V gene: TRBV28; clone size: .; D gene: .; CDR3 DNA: TGTGCCAGCAGTTCGGACACACCGCCTGAGGACGAGCAGTACTTC; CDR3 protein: CASSSDTPPEDEQYF
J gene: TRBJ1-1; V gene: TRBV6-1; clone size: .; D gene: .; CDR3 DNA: TGTGCCAGCAGTGAAGCGCAGGGATTGAACACTGAAGCTTTCTTT; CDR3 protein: CASSEAQGLNTEAFF